A single sample gave rise to the 29 T cell receptor beta chains below, sequenced in a study of T cells in Graves' hyperthyroidism and ophthalmopathy (dated by TCRdb to about 2019). Library preparation used multiplex PCR. The listed sequencing device is Illumina HiSeq 2000. Amplification of TCR beta CDR3 regions was carried out from RNA transcripts. The first round of RT-PCR for the TCR CDR3 was performed with the HTBI primer set and the Qiagen OneStep RT-PCR kit. TCRdb applied fastp at Q25 and MiXCR to the public reads, then kept only in-frame beta chains. Duplicate CDR3 protein sequences are folded into a single record with the most common DNA and genes. The sample profile shows more than 300,000 distinct CDR3 sequences; around 20% of them were found once. The top ten clonotypes cover 35% to 50% of the sample. Sequenced: blood. The receptors here all came from a man between 18 and 29 years old with Graves' ophthalmopathy.

This clonotype was found many times. The chain combines TRBV27 with TRBJ2-1, with TRBD1 matching 12 bases. With 6 bases clipped from V and 10 bases from J, the junction kept 7 bases outside the gene matches. The length of the CDR3 is 14 residues. CDR1 and CDR2 from the germline V gene are MNHEY and SMNVEV (reference sequence). CDR3 in amino acids: CASSPGQGAWEQFF. For the CDR3, the DNA is TGTGCCAGCAGCCCGGGACAGGGGGCGTGGGAGCAGTTCTTC.

In its sample, this clonotype was seen a few times. This chain uses TRBV5-6 with TRBJ2-3; 13 bases fit TRBD2. Unmatched junction bases numbered 4, after V lost 1 base and J lost 2 bases. In germline, CDR1 is SGHDT, CDR2 YYEEEE. This CDR3 has 17 amino acids. CDR3 coding DNA: TGTGCCAGCAGCTTGAGGACTAGCGGGGGCCACACAGATACGCAGTATTTT. This encodes CASSLRTSGGHTDTQYF.

There are many counts of this clonotype. The V gene is TRBV6-2 or TRBV6-3, the J gene TRBJ1-1; D possibly corresponds to TRBD1 (6 bases). Trimming cost V 6 bases and J 7 bases, with 9 bases left between them. CDR1 and CDR2 (germline): MNHEY, SVGEGT. CDR3 length: 11 amino acids. CDR3 sequence reads: CASRATGEAFF. CDR3 nucleotide sequence: TGTGCCAGCAGAGCGACAGGTGAAGCTTTCTTT.

This clonotype has a count of ten or more. The genes are TRBV7-2 and TRBJ2-5, with D perhaps TRBD1 (5 bases). The length of the CDR3 is 14 residues. V was clipped by 3 bases and J by 2 bases, with 10 bases between them. The germline CDR1 and CDR2 sequences are SGHTA and FQGNSA. DNA of the CDR3: TGTGCCAGCAGCTTTTCCAGGGCGCAAGAGACCCAGTACTTC. This translates into CASSFSRAQETQYF.

On this clonotype itself: A clone one base away is much larger, so this may be a read error. V gene TRBV4-1 combines with J gene TRBJ2-3; either TRBD1 or TRBD2 may supply D (5 bases each). This CDR3 is built from 16 residues. Germline V lookup: CDR1 MGHRA, CDR2 YSYEKL. V shed 3 bases and J shed 1 base, with 14 bases lying between them. DNA for the CDR3: TGCGCCAGCAGCCAGCCCCGGGACGCCGGCACAGATACGCAGTATTTT. It yields the protein CASSQPRDAGTDTQYF.

The rearrangement links TRBV2 to TRBJ2-7; 12 bases line up with TRBD1. This CDR3 contains 16 residues. Per the germline V gene, CDR1 is SNHLY and CDR2 is FYNNEI. J lost 5 bases, V lost 6 bases, and 11 bases had no gene match. CDR3 nucleotide sequence: TGTGCCAGCAGCGCCCACCGGGACAGGGGGCAGAACGAGCAGTACTTC. Translating gives CASSAHRDRGQNEQYF.

The chain joins TRBV6-1 to TRBJ2-7; the D call may be TRBD1 or TRBD2 (5 bases each). V was shortened by 5 bases and J by 3 bases, with 17 bases between the two germline ends. The CDR3 runs to 15 residues. Germline V lookup: CDR1 MNHNS, CDR2 SASEGT. The CDR3 protein is CASSWVTGTHYEQYF. The CDR3 region has the DNA TGTGCCAGCAGTTGGGTGACGGGGACCCACTACGAGCAGTACTTC.

Details on this clonotype: The junction differs from germline at one of its ends, possibly a read error. V usage is TRBV7-9 and J usage is TRBJ2-5; 7 nucleotides align to TRBD2. Germline CDR1 reads SEHNR; CDR2 reads FQNEAQ (reference sequence). The CDR3 loop spans 15 amino acids. The CDR3 sequence: CASSLGGGGQVTQYF. The CDR3 DNA is TGTGCCAGCAGCTTAGGGGGGGGGGGTCAAGTGACCCAGTACTTC.

The sample holds many counts of this clonotype. This chain joins TRBV5-1 and TRBJ1-1; D gene uncertain. V dropped 5 bases and J dropped 1 base, with 12 bases sitting between them. The CDR3 sequence is 14 residues long. Germline V gives CDR1 SGHRS, CDR2 YFSETQ. The chain's CDR3 is CASRLRGSNTEAFF. CDR3 sequence (DNA): TGCGCCAGCAGATTACGGGGATCGAACACTGAAGCTTTCTTT.

At least ten counts were recorded for this clonotype. This chain joins TRBV6-1 and TRBJ2-5; D is undetermined. This CDR3 has 12 residues. Germline V gene data show CDR1 as MNHNS and CDR2 as SASEGT. Trimming cost V 3 bases and J 5 bases, with 7 bases left between them. The CDR3 DNA sequence: TGTGCCAGCAGTGACAAGAAGGAGACCCAGTACTTC. Amino acids: CASSDKKETQYF.

This clonotype has more than one count but fewer than ten. J is TRBJ2-7 and V is TRBV5-1; 9 bases are a match to TRBD1. The CDR3 extends over 15 amino acids. With 1 base clipped from V and 3 bases from J, the junction kept 5 bases outside the gene matches. Germline V gene sequence: CDR1 SGHRS, CDR2 YFSETQ. CDR3 protein: CASSLQGTGNYEQYF. DNA for the CDR3: TGCGCCAGCAGCTTGCAAGGGACAGGGAACTACGAGCAGTACTTC.

This clonotype has at least ten counts. The V and J genes are TRBV14 and TRBJ2-3; weak D call: TRBD1 (5 bases). The V gene lost 4 bases and the J gene lost 0 bases, with 14 bases spanning the gap. Germline CDR1 and CDR2: SGHDN and FVKESK. The CDR3 runs to 16 residues. CDR3 nucleotides: TGTGCCAGCAGCCCTCACAGGAATCCTAGCACAGATACGCAGTATTTT. This translates into CASSPHRNPSTDTQYF. The variable domain in full, completed from reference TRBV14 and TRBJ2-3, reads EAGVTQFPSHSVIEKGQTVTLRCDPISGHDNLYWYRRVMGKEIKFLLHFVKESKQDESGMPNNRFLAERTGGTYSTLKVQPAELEDSGVYFCASSPHRNPSTDTQYFGPGTRLTVL.

This clonotype has ten or more counts. This chain connects TRBV3-1 to TRBJ1-1; unclear D gene. Per germline, CDR1 LGHDT and CDR2 YNNKEL (reference sequence). The CDR3 covers 13 residues. V dropped 0 bases and J dropped 8 bases, with 10 bases sitting between them. The chain's CDR3 is CASSQDGTREAFF. The CDR3 DNA follows: TGTGCCAGCAGCCAAGATGGAACCCGGGAAGCTTTCTTT.

The J gene is TRBJ1-4, the V gene TRBV5-1; D ambiguous. This CDR3 is 15 amino acids long. Trimming left V 0 bases short and J 6 bases short, with 12 bases between. The germline gives CDR1 SGHRS, CDR2 YFSETQ. CDR3 DNA: TGCGCCAGCAGCTTGGGAGGGTCAGCTCATGAAAAACTGTTTTTT. Translation: CASSLGGSAHEKLFF.

This clonotype was detected many times. The rearrangement links TRBV6-1 to TRBJ1-5; TRBD1 aligns across 10 bases. CDR1 is MNHNS and CDR2 is SASEGT in the germline V gene. J lost 6 bases, V lost 8 bases, and 13 bases had no gene match. This CDR3 region has 16 residues. CDR3 sequence (DNA): TGTGCCAGCCGCGCTCAAATGACAGGGGGCTTTCAGCCCCAGCATTTT. Protein: CASRAQMTGGFQPQHF.

This chain links TRBV19 with TRBJ2-1; 9 nucleotides line up with TRBD1. CDR3 size: 14 residues. V was clipped by 3 bases and J by 4 bases; unmatched bases: 1. CDR1 and CDR2 from the germline V gene are LNHDA and SQIVND (reference sequence). In DNA form, the CDR3 reads TGTGCCAGTAGTATCGGGACAGGGTACAATGAGCAGTTCTTC. Amino acids: CASSIGTGYNEQFF.

The rearrangement joins TRBV11-1 to TRBJ2-1; TRBD2 aligns across 11 bases. Trimming removed 3 bases from V and 0 bases from J; junction bases left unmatched: 1. CDR1 and CDR2 (germline): SGHAT, FQDESV (reference sequence). The CDR3 covers 16 residues. CDR3: CASSLGTSGSYNEQFF. CDR3 sequence (DNA): TGTGCCAGCAGCTTGGGGACTAGCGGCTCCTACAATGAGCAGTTCTTC.

V and J are TRBV7-3 and TRBJ1-6; a weak D match, TRBD1 (5 bases). Germline CDR1 is SGHTA and CDR2 is FQGTGA. Trimming shortened V by 0 bases and J by 7 bases, and 13 bases separated the two germline ends. This CDR3 has 16 residues. The CDR3 nucleotides are TGTGCCAGCAGCTTAACAGCACCAGGGAACAATTCACCCCTCCACTTT. Amino acid sequence: CASSLTAPGNNSPLHF.

This clonotype has only a few counts. The rearrangement joins TRBV3-1 to TRBJ1-4; possible D gene TRBD1, 6 bases. Germline V gene lookup returns CDR1 LGHDT and CDR2 YNNKEL (reference sequence). The V gene lost 0 bases and the J gene lost 4 bases, with 15 bases spanning the gap. This CDR3 has 17 residues. The CDR3 spells CASSQDGRGTFNEKLFF. In DNA form, the CDR3 reads TGTGCCAGCAGCCAAGATGGCAGGGGAACCTTTAATGAAAAACTGTTTTTT. Combining the CDR3 with reference TRBV3-1 and TRBJ1-4 gives the whole variable domain DTAVSQTPKYLVTQMGNDKSIKCEQNLGHDTMYWYKQDSKKFLKIMFSYNNKELIINETVPNRFSPKSPDKAHLNLHINSLELGDSAVYFCASSQDGRGTFNEKLFFGSGTQLSVL.

CDR3: CASSLELQGAGEQYF. CDR3 in DNA: TGTGCCAGCAGCTTAGAGTTACAGGGGGCTGGAGAGCAGTACTTC. The V gene is TRBV7-2, the J gene TRBJ2-7; TRBD1 agrees at 9 bases. J gave up 7 bases and V 1 base, and 8 bases lay outside the gene matches. The CDR3 consists of 15 residues. Germline CDR1 reads SGHTA; CDR2 reads FQGNSA.

This clonotype was seen more than once but under ten times. The chain joins TRBV13 to TRBJ2-4, with 9 bases fitting TRBD1. This CDR3 is built from 14 residues. Per germline, CDR1 PRHDT and CDR2 FYEKMQ (reference sequence). Trimming cost V 5 bases and J 9 bases; bases outside gene matches: 8. CDR3 amino acids: CASSLWTGVGIQYF. In DNA form, the CDR3 reads TGTGCCAGCAGCCTCTGGACAGGGGTGGGCATTCAGTACTTC.

This clonotype has a count of ten or more. The rearrangement links TRBV7-9 to TRBJ2-3; D may be TRBD2 (6 bases). The V and J ends lost 3 bases and 4 bases respectively, with 17 bases between them. This CDR3 region has 16 residues. Germline-derived CDR1 and CDR2 are SEHNR and FQNEAQ (reference sequence). CDR3 sequence: CASSFSRGASADTQYF. CDR3 sequence (DNA): TGTGCCAGCAGCTTCTCTCGCGGGGCGAGCGCAGATACGCAGTATTTT.

This chain connects TRBV4-1 to TRBJ1-2; 7 nucleotides line up with TRBD1. CDR3 length: 14 amino acids. With 1 base clipped from V and 6 bases from J, the junction kept 5 bases outside the gene matches. CDR1 and CDR2 (germline): MGHRA, YSYEKL. Here the CDR3 reads CASSQGQGPHGYTF. CDR3 in DNA: TGCGCCAGCAGCCAAGGACAGGGACCCCATGGCTACACCTTC.

This clonotype has just one count. The rearrangement links TRBV19 to TRBJ2-1, with D uncertain. The germline V and J ends were trimmed by 2 bases and 8 bases, with 16 bases remaining between them. CDR1 LNHDA and CDR2 SQIVND come from the germline V gene (reference sequence). This CDR3 has 15 amino acids. The CDR3 nucleotides read TGTGCCAGTAGTATACGCAGGTCCTCCGTCGATGAGCAGTTCTTC. Residues: CASSIRRSSVDEQFF.

This clonotype was observed a handful of times. This chain joins TRBV19 and TRBJ1-2; TRBD1 agrees at 8 bases. The V gene end was trimmed by 3 bases and the J gene end by 2 bases; junction bases not matched to a gene: 8. Per the germline V gene, CDR1 is LNHDA and CDR2 is SQIVND (reference sequence). The CDR3 is 16 residues long. CDR3 DNA sequence: TGTGCCAGTAGTATGGTTACAGGGGACAGGAACTATGGCTACACCTTC. Protein: CASSMVTGDRNYGYTF.

Of note for this clonotype: Possible read error: a much larger clone is one base away. This chain connects TRBV6-1 to TRBJ2-7, with 7 bases matching TRBD1. Germline assignment: CDR1 MNHNS and CDR2 SASEGT. The CDR3 is 12 amino acids. The V gene end was trimmed by 7 bases and the J gene end by 8 bases; junction bases not matched to a gene: 8. Here the CDR3 reads CASTGDRYKQYF. The CDR3 nucleotides are TGTGCCAGCACCGGGGACAGATACAAGCAGTACTTC.

V and J are TRBV2 and TRBJ1-1, with D possibly TRBD1 on 5 matching bases. The CDR3 is 15 residues long. Germline V gene lookup returns CDR1 SNHLY and CDR2 FYNNEI. V was pared by 6 bases and J by 1 base, with 15 bases between. The CDR3: CASSAHRGGNTEAFF. The CDR3 coding sequence is TGTGCCAGCAGCGCCCACCGGGGGGGGAACACTGAAGCTTTCTTT.

This clonotype occurred a few times. The chain uses TRBV7-3 and TRBJ2-2; 9 nucleotides match TRBD1. V gave up 4 bases and J gave up 3 bases; unmatched junction bases: 3. From germline, CDR1 is SGHTA and CDR2 FQGTGA. The CDR3 loop spans 15 amino acids. CDR3 protein: CASSWDRAYTGELFF. The CDR3 nucleotides read TGTGCCAGCAGCTGGGACAGGGCATACACCGGGGAGCTGTTTTTT.

The V gene is TRBV20-1, the J gene TRBJ1-1; D gene ambiguous. V was pared by 3 bases and J by 7 bases, with 12 bases between. This CDR3 has 12 amino acids. In germline, CDR1 is DFQATT, CDR2 SNEGSKA (reference sequence). Here the CDR3 DNA reads TGCAGTGCTAGCGGTCGGGCTTTTGAAGCTTTCTTT. This translates into CSASGRAFEAFF.